This T cell receptor beta chain is from a study of a mutant IDH1 vaccine in newly diagnosed glioma. Looked up from germline, CDR1 is SEHNR and CDR2 is FQNEAQ (reference sequence). The V and J ends lost 4 bases and 7 bases respectively, with 23 bases between them. The CDR3 is 17 residues long. Libraries were prepared by immunoSEQ multiplex PCR; TCRdb keeps only in-frame clonotypes and omits some of them. This table holds tens of thousands of clones, 76% found once. Time point meaning: week 35, safety follow-up. In every dose of vaccine, 300 ug of mutant IDH1 20-mer peptide was given alongside topical imiquimod. As to this clone: The target antigen is unknown.

This chain uses TRBV7-9 with TRBJ2-1, with D tentatively TRBD1 (6 bases). This receptor was obtained from a man aged 35 to 55 with glioma. The sample was PBMCs, taken from a glioma patient whose treatment included an IDH1 peptide vaccine. Here the CDR3 reads CASSSSRPDRTKNEQFF. For the CDR3, the DNA is TGTGCCAGCAGCTCCAGCCGCCCGGACAGAACTAAGAATGAGCAGTTCTTC.